This entry is about one T cell receptor beta chain. The data derive from a study of blood T cell repertoires in COVID-19. Repertoires were generated with immunoSEQ multiplex PCR, while TCRdb's copy carries only in-frame clones and drops some. The table records 140,000 or so clones, about four fifths of them present only once. Germline lookup yields CDR1 SGHNT and CDR2 YYREEE (reference sequence). The V and J ends lost 3 bases and 2 bases, in that order; junction bases with no gene match: 4. There are 15 residues in the CDR3. The chain couples TRBV5-4 to TRBJ2-2; TRBD1 matches 7 bases. This TCR came from a woman older than 75 with acute or convalescent COVID-19. Source material: peripheral blood. CDR3 DNA sequence: TGTGCCAGCAGCTGGGGACAGAAAAACACCGGGGAGCTGTTTTTT. This sequence encodes CASSWGQKNTGELFF.